A single sample is the source of the 23 T cell receptor beta chains below, sequenced in a study of T cell repertoires in cytomegalovirus infection. TCRdb analysed the reads with MiXCR anew, one entry per CDR3 protein. The table shows fewer than 250,000 distinct CDR3 sequences, with approximately 13% occurring only once. Sequencing input: PBMCs. These receptors came from a human donor in good health (CMV status not recorded). Some clones in this sample may be carry-over from other donors' samples.

A few counts support this clonotype. The chain employs TRBV28 and TRBJ1-6; 9 positions agree with TRBD1. The CDR3 runs to 15 residues. V dropped 6 bases and J dropped 10; count of bases not matched to a gene: 10. From germline, CDR1 is MDHEN and CDR2 SYDVKM. The CDR3 region has the DNA TGTGCCAGCAGCGCTCCGGGACAGGGAGGCTCACCCCTCCACTTT. It specifies CASSAPGQGGSPLHF.

J is TRBJ2-7 and V is TRBV5-4, with 7 nucleotides matching TRBD2. The CDR3 covers 14 residues. Trimming took 0 bases from V and 6 from J; bases not matched to a gene: 6. Germline V gene data show CDR1 as SGHNT and CDR2 as YYREEE (reference sequence). CDR3 bases: TGTGCCAGCAGCTTGGCCGGGGGGACTTCCGAGCAGTACTTC. Translation gives CASSLAGGTSEQYF.

This chain uses TRBV9 with TRBJ1-2; no reliable D call. The CDR3 loop spans 15 amino acids. Trimming left V 0 bases short and J 1 base short, with 10 bases between. Germline V gives CDR1 SGDLS, CDR2 YYNGEE. The CDR3 DNA is TGTGCCAGCAGCGTAGGGGGAGTGGGTAACTATGGCTACACCTTC. It codes for CASSVGGVGNYGYTF.

This clonotype came up many times. The chain combines TRBV12-3 or TRBV12-4 with TRBJ1-6; TRBD1 agrees at 7 bases. V lost 1 base, J lost 4 bases, and 10 bases stayed unmatched. CDR3 length: 18 amino acids. The CDR3 nucleotides are TGTGCCAGCAGTTTAGAACAGGGGTCTTCGATTTATAATTCACCCCTCCACTTT. This gives the protein CASSLEQGSSIYNSPLHF.

The rearrangement joins TRBV6-2 or TRBV6-3 to TRBJ1-5; TRBD1 might be the D (5 bases). The CDR3 is 15 residues long. The germline V gene has CDR1 MNHEY and CDR2 SVGEGT. Trimming removed 7 bases from V and 2 bases from J, with 15 bases in between. The CDR3 region has the DNA TGTGCCAGCAACTTGTCGCAGGGCGGCAATCAGCCCCAGCATTTT. Its protein product is CASNLSQGGNQPQHF.

The CDR3 nucleotides read TGTGCCAGCAGTGAATCGGTCTGGAACTATGGCTACACCTTC. This gives the protein CASSESVWNYGYTF. This rearrangement joins TRBV25-1 to TRBJ1-2; no clear D. This CDR3 contains 14 residues. CDR1 MGHDK and CDR2 SYGVNS come from the germline V gene. V shed 1 base and J shed 2 bases, with 8 bases lying between them.

Ten or more counts support this clonotype. The chain has TRBV11-3 and TRBJ1-1, with 7 bases identical to TRBD1. V trimming: 1 base; J trimming: 1 base; junction bases outside the gene matches: 6. Germline V gives CDR1 SGHNT, CDR2 YENEEA. This CDR3 has 16 residues. The DNA of the CDR3 is TGTGCCAGCAGCTTAGGGGGACACAGGGGGAACACTGAAGCTTTCTTT. Translation gives CASSLGGHRGNTEAFF.

This clonotype was counted ten times or more. The gene calls are TRBV7-8 and TRBJ2-3, with TRBD2 matching over 13 bases. CDR3 length equals 17 residues. Germline V gives CDR1 SGHVS, CDR2 FQNEAQ. After removal of 4 bases from V and 5 bases from J, the junction contained 9 bases not matched to a gene. The CDR3 DNA follows: TGTGCCAGCAGCTCCCGACTAGCGGGGGGCCCGGGAGATACGCAGTATTTT. Translation: CASSSRLAGGPGDTQYF.

This clonotype has more than one count but fewer than ten. Here the CDR3 DNA reads TGTGCCAGCAGCCCGAACAGGGGCTATGGCTACACCTTC. Translated, it gives CASSPNRGYGYTF. The chain employs TRBV11-2 and TRBJ1-2; 7 bases map to TRBD1. J was trimmed by 4 bases and V by 5 bases; bases with no gene match: 4. CDR3 length: 13 residues. Germline-derived CDR1 and CDR2 are SGHAT and FQNNGV.

The V call is TRBV5-1, the J call TRBJ2-1; 8 bases line up with TRBD2. This CDR3 comprises 16 residues. Germline values: CDR1 SGHRS, CDR2 YFSETQ. V lost 0 bases and J lost 1; bases outside the gene matches: 3. The CDR3 coding sequence is TGCGCCAGCAGCTTGGTAGCGGGGCGTTCCTACAATGAGCAGTTCTTC. Amino acids: CASSLVAGRSYNEQFF.

The chain joins TRBV9 to TRBJ2-1, with TRBD1 matching over 7 bases. The germline gives CDR1 SGDLS, CDR2 YYNGEE. This CDR3 contains 17 residues. The J segment lost 1 base and the V segment lost 0 bases, leaving 7 bases of the junction unmatched. The DNA of the CDR3 is TGTGCCAGCAGCGTAGCTCCGCAGGGGGTTTCCTACAATGAGCAGTTCTTC. As protein: CASSVAPQGVSYNEQFF.

To note about this clonotype: A much larger clonotype is one base distant, so this may be a read error. This sequence joins TRBV25-1 and TRBJ2-3, with 7 bases aligning to TRBD1. The CDR3 loop spans 16 amino acids. Germline values: CDR1 MGHDK, CDR2 SYGVNS. The trim removed 6 bases at V and 2 bases at J, leaving 11 bases unmatched. The CDR3 DNA is TGTGCCAGCAGGGGCAGGGGGTTTTCTACCACAGATACGCAGTATTTT. Amino acid sequence: CASRGRGFSTTDTQYF.

This clonotype was observed a handful of times. This chain uses TRBV29-1 with TRBJ1-2, with D uncertain. Germline-derived CDR1 and CDR2 are SQVTM and ANQGSEA. The V and J ends lost 3 bases and 4 bases respectively, with 6 bases between them. The CDR3 is 11 residues long. This chain's CDR3 is CSVDGSYGYTF. CDR3 bases: TGCAGCGTTGATGGCAGCTATGGCTACACCTTC.

This clonotype appeared many times. The chain links TRBV28 to TRBJ1-1; D unresolved. V was cut by 3 bases and J by 5 bases, with 13 bases left in between. The CDR3 is 14 amino acids. The germline CDR1 and CDR2 sequences are MDHEN and SYDVKM. CDR3 nucleotide sequence: TGTGCCAGCAGTTTGAAAGGCGGGGAAACTGAAGCTTTCTTT. It translates to CASSLKGGETEAFF.

This clonotype occurred a few times. This chain uses TRBV19 with TRBJ1-1; possibly TRBD1 for D (5 bases). V dropped 8 bases and J dropped 5 bases, with 21 bases sitting between them. Per the germline V gene, CDR1 is LNHDA and CDR2 is SQIVND (reference sequence). The CDR3 sequence is 15 residues long. The DNA for the CDR3 is TGTGCCAGTTCAAACTTTCGGGACGTGACGACTGAAGCTTTCTTT. It specifies CASSNFRDVTTEAFF.

The CDR3 region is CAISRGVSNQPQHF. The DNA for the CDR3 is TGTGCCATCAGCAGGGGAGTGAGTAATCAGCCCCAGCATTTT. V gene TRBV10-3 combines with J gene TRBJ1-5; tentatively, D is TRBD1 (6 bases). CDR3 size: 14 residues. Per the germline V gene, CDR1 is ENHRY and CDR2 is SYGVKD. V lost 6 bases and J lost 4, with 13 bases in between.

This clonotype was detected many times. V usage is TRBV7-2 and J usage is TRBJ2-5; D is uncertain. V was clipped by 5 bases and J by 0 bases, with 4 bases between them. Germline-derived CDR1 and CDR2 are SGHTA and FQGNSA. The CDR3 runs to 12 residues. The CDR3 bases are TGTGCCAGCAGCCCTAACCAAGAGACCCAGTACTTC. This translates into CASSPNQETQYF.

This clonotype occurred many times. The chain employs TRBV7-9 and TRBJ2-4, with no clear D. CDR3 length: 13 residues. Germline lookup yields CDR1 SEHNR and CDR2 FQNEAQ (reference sequence). V was pared by 1 base and J by 8 bases, with 9 bases between. CDR3: CASSLGAADIQYF. As DNA, the CDR3 is TGTGCCAGCAGCTTAGGGGCCGCAGACATTCAGTACTTC.

The V gene is TRBV18, the J gene TRBJ1-1; D unresolved. Germline V gives CDR1 KGHSH, CDR2 LQKENI. This CDR3 is 15 amino acids long. The V end lost 3 bases, the J end lost 0 bases, and 11 bases lay between the germline ends. The CDR3 spells CASSPSGGVNTEAFF. As DNA, the CDR3 is TGTGCCAGCTCACCGTCGGGAGGAGTGAACACTGAAGCTTTCTTT. Full variable domain (outside the CDR3, taken from reference TRBV18 and TRBJ1-1): NAGVMQNPRHLVRRRGQEARLRCSPMKGHSHVYWYRQLPEEGLKFMVYLQKENIIDESGMPKERFSAEFPKEGPSILRIQQVVRGDSAAYFCASSPSGGVNTEAFFGQGTRLTVV.

This clonotype was seen at least ten times. The chain employs TRBV7-2 and TRBJ2-7; D is ambiguous. CDR3 size: 15 residues. V was clipped by 2 bases and J by 0 bases, with 11 bases between them. The germline CDR1 and CDR2 sequences are SGHTA and FQGNSA. CDR3 sequence (DNA): TGTGCCAGCAGCTTAAATGGCGGAAGCTCCTACGAGCAGTACTTC. Translation gives CASSLNGGSSYEQYF.

A note on this clonotype: As the CDR3 is not closed by the conserved phenylalanine or tryptophan, this likely results from a read error. V is TRBV6-8 and J is TRBJ1-1, with D perhaps TRBD1 (5 bases). Between the trimmed V and J ends, which lost 6 bases and 2 bases, there was a span of 13 bases. Germline V gene data show CDR1 as MNHGY and CDR2 as SAAAGT. The CDR3 runs 14 residues. CDR3 region: CASRGLYLNTEAFL. In DNA form, the CDR3 reads TGTGCCAGCAGGGGGCTTTATCTAAACACTGAAGCTTTCCTT.

This clonotype was seen more than once but under ten times. This chain connects TRBV10-3 to TRBJ2-7, with D perhaps matching TRBD1 (6 bases). The CDR3 sequence is 15 residues long. Germline V CDR1 and CDR2: ENHRY, SYGVKD. Trimming left V 2 bases short and J 0 bases short, with 11 bases between. Here the CDR3 DNA reads TGTGCCATCAGTGAGCGGACAGCGAGCTCCTACGAGCAGTACTTC. Translation: CAISERTASSYEQYF.

There are many counts of this clonotype. V usage is TRBV28 and J usage is TRBJ2-7; D unresolved. Trimming shortened V by 5 bases and J by 2 bases, and 13 bases separated the two germline ends. Germline CDR1 and CDR2: MDHEN and SYDVKM. The CDR3 contains 14 residues. CDR3 nucleotides: TGTGCCAGCAGTCCTCGGACGGGTCCCTACGAGCAGTACTTC. This gives the protein CASSPRTGPYEQYF.